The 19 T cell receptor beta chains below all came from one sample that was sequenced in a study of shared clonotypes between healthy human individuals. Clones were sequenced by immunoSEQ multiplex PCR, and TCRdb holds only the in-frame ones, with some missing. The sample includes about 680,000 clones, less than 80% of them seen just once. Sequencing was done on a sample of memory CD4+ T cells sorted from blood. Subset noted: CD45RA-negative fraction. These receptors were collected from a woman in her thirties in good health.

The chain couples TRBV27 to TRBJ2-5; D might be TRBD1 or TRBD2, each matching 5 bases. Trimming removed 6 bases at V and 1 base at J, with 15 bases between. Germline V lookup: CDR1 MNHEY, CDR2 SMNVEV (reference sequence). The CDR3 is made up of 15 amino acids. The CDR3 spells CASSYIPGPQETQYF. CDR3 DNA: TGTGCCAGCAGCTACATCCCGGGGCCCCAAGAGACCCAGTACTTC.

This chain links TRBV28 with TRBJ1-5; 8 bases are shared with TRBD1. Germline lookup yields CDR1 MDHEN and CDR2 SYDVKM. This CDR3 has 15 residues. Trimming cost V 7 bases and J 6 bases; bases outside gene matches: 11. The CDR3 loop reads CASIGTGAFSQPQHF. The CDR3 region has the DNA TGTGCCAGCATTGGGACAGGTGCCTTTTCTCAGCCCCAGCATTTT. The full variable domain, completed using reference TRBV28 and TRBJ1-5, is DVKVTQSSRYLVKRTGEKVFLECVQDMDHENMFWYRQDPGLGLRLIYFSYDVKMKEKGDIPEGYSVSREKKERFSLILESASTNQTSMYLCASIGTGAFSQPQHFGDGTRLSIL.

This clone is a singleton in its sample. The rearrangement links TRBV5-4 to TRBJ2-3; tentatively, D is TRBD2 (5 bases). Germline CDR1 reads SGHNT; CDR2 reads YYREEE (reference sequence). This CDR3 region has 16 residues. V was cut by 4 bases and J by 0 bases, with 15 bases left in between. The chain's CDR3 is CASSRELGGSTDTQYF. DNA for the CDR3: TGTGCCAGCAGCCGAGAACTCGGAGGCAGCACAGATACGCAGTATTTT.

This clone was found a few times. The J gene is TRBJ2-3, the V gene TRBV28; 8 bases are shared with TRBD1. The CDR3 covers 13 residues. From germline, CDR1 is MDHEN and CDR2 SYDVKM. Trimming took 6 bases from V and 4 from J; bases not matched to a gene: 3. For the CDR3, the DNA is TGTGCCAGCAGCCAGACAGGGGCAGATACGCAGTATTTT. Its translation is CASSQTGADTQYF.

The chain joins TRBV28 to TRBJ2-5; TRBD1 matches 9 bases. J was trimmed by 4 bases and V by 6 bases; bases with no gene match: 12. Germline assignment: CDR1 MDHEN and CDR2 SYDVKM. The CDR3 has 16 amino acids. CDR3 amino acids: CASRSRRQGVRETQYF. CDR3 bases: TGTGCCAGCAGGTCCAGAAGACAGGGGGTGAGAGAGACCCAGTACTTC. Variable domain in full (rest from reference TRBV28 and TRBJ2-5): DVKVTQSSRYLVKRTGEKVFLECVQDMDHENMFWYRQDPGLGLRLIYFSYDVKMKEKGDIPEGYSVSREKKERFSLILESASTNQTSMYLCASRSRRQGVRETQYFGPGTRLLVL.

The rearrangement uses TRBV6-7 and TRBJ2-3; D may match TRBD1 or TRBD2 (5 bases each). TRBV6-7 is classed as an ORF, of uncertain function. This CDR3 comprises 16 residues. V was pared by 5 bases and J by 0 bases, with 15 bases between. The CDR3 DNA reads TGTGCCAGCAGTACTTCCAGGGACCTTAGCACAGATACGCAGTATTTT. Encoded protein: CASSTSRDLSTDTQYF.

As DNA, the CDR3 is TGTGCCAGCAGCTTTTCCGGACAGGGTACGGTTGAGCAGTACTTC. This codes for CASSFSGQGTVEQYF. The chain is built from TRBV7-9 and TRBJ2-7; TRBD1 matches at 8 bases. Germline V lookup: CDR1 SEHNR, CDR2 FQNEAQ (reference sequence). CDR3 length equals 15 residues. The J segment lost 7 bases and the V segment lost 3 bases, leaving 11 bases of the junction unmatched.

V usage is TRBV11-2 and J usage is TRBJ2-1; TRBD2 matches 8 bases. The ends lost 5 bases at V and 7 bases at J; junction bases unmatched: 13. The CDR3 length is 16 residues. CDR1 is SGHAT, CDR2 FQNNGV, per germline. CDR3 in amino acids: CASSRRVSGDTNEQFF. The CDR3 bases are TGTGCCAGCAGCCGCCGGGTTAGCGGGGACACAAATGAGCAGTTCTTC.

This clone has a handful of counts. This CDR3 reads CASNSANSNQPQHF. As DNA, the CDR3 is TGTGCCAGTAATAGTGCTAATAGCAATCAGCCCCAGCATTTT. V gene TRBV19 combines with J gene TRBJ1-5; D gene unclear. The ends were cut back, 7 bases at V and 0 bases at J, with 10 bases in the middle. This CDR3 spans 14 amino acids. CDR1 is LNHDA, CDR2 SQIVND, per germline (reference sequence). Together with reference TRBV19 and TRBJ1-5, the CDR3 gives the full variable domain: DGGITQSPKYLFRKEGQNVTLSCEQNLNHDAMYWYRQDPGQGLRLIYYSQIVNDFQKGDIAEGYSVSREKKESFPLTVTSAQKNPTAFYLCASNSANSNQPQHFGDGTRLSIL.

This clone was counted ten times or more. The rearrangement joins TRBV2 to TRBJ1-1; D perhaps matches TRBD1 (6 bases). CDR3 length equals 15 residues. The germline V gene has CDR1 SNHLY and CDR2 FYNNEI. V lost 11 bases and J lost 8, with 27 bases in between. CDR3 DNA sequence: TGTGCCTGCACAAACCTAGCTTCGGGAACAGGGGAAGCTTTCTTT. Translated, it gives CACTNLASGTGEAFF.

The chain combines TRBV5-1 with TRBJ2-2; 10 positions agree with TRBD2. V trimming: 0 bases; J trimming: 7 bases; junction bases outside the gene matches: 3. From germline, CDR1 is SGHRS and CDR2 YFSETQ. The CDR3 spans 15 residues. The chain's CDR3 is CASSLAGLASGELFF. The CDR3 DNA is TGCGCCAGCAGCTTGGCGGGACTAGCGAGCGGGGAGCTGTTTTTT.

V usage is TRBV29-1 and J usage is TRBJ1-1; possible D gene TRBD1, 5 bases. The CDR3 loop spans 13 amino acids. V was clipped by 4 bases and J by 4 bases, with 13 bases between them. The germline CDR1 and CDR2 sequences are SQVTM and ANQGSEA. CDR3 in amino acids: CSVGSRGGTEAFF. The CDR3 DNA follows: TGCAGCGTTGGTTCCCGGGGCGGCACTGAAGCTTTCTTT.

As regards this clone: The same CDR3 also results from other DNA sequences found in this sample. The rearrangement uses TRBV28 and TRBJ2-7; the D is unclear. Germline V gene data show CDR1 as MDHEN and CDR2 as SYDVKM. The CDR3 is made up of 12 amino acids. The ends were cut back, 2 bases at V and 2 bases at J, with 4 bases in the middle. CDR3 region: CASSLAPYEQYF. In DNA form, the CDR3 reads TGTGCCAGCAGTTTAGCCCCCTACGAGCAGTACTTC. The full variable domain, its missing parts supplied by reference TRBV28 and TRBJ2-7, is DVKVTQSSRYLVKRTGEKVFLECVQDMDHENMFWYRQDPGLGLRLIYFSYDVKMKEKGDIPEGYSVSREKKERFSLILESASTNQTSMYLCASSLAPYEQYFGPGTRLTVT.

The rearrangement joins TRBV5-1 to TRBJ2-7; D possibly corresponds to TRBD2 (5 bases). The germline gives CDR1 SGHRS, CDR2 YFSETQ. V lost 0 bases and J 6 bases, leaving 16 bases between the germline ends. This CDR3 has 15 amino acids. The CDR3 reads CASSLGASPSPEQYF. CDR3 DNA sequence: TGCGCCAGCAGCTTGGGGGCTAGCCCATCTCCCGAGCAGTACTTC.

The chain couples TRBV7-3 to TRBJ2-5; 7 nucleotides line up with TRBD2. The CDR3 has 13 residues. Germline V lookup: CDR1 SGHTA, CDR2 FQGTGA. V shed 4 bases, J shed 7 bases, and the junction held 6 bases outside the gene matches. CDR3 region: CASSSGLGGTQYF. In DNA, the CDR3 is TGTGCCAGCAGCTCCGGACTAGGAGGGACCCAGTACTTC.

The CDR3 protein is CAISERESYEQYF. CDR3 DNA sequence: TGTGCCATCAGTGAAAGGGAATCCTACGAGCAGTACTTC. The rearrangement joins TRBV10-3 to TRBJ2-7; D is ambiguous. Trimming pared 3 bases from V and 1 base from J, leaving 7 bases between. Looked up from germline, CDR1 is ENHRY and CDR2 is SYGVKD. The CDR3 length is 13 residues.

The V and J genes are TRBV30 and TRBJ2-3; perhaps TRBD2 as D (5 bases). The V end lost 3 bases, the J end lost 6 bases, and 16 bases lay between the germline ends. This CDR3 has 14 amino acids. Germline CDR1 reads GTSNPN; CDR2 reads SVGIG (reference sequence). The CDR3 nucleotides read TGTGCCTGGAGGAGCGGTCCTTACGGGGATACGCAGTATTTT. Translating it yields CAWRSGPYGDTQYF.

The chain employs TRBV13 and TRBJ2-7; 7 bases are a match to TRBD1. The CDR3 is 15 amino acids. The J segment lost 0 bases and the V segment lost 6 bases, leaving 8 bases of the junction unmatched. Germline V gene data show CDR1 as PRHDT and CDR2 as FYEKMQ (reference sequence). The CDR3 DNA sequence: TGTGCCAGCAGACGCGCCGGGACAGCCTCCTACGAGCAGTACTTC. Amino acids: CASRRAGTASYEQYF.

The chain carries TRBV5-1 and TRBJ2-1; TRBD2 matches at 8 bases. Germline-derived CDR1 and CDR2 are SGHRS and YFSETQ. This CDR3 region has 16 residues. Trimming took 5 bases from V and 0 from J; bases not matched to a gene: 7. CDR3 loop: CASRAPSGSSYNEQFF. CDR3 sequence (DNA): TGCGCCAGCAGGGCGCCGAGCGGGAGCTCCTACAATGAGCAGTTCTTC.